This T cell receptor beta chain was identified during a study of blood T cells in healthy people across ages. Study conclusions and caveats: Older age went with lower TCR beta diversity per million T cells, in a roughly linear way.

This clonotype was detected a few times. Its specificity is unknown. PCR was performed a second time for roughly 7 to 12 cycles using a sample-barcoded 5' primer and a J-beta primer mix. Tags on each cDNA molecule came from a template-switch adaptor with 12 random nucleotides. TCRdb ran MiXCR on the 5' RACE reads and lists one entry per CDR3 protein. The data hold some 1,000,000 distinct CDR3 sequences, with around 27% observed a single time. Total RNA was isolated from each sample in quantities of at least 6 micrograms. These data also formed part of another study, on T cells of mothers and their children.

The sequenced material came from blood. The TCR sequence derives from a girl aged 2 to 9 in good health.

CDR3 bases: TGCGCCAGCAGCTCAAATGGCGGGACAGGGAGCGTAGAGACCCAGTACTTC. It yields the protein CASSSNGGTGSVETQYF. The chain employs TRBV5-1 and TRBJ2-5; 9 positions match TRBD1. The CDR3 length is 17 residues. The V gene end was trimmed by 3 bases and the J gene end by 4 bases; junction bases not matched to a gene: 13. Germline assignment: CDR1 SGHRS and CDR2 YFSETQ.